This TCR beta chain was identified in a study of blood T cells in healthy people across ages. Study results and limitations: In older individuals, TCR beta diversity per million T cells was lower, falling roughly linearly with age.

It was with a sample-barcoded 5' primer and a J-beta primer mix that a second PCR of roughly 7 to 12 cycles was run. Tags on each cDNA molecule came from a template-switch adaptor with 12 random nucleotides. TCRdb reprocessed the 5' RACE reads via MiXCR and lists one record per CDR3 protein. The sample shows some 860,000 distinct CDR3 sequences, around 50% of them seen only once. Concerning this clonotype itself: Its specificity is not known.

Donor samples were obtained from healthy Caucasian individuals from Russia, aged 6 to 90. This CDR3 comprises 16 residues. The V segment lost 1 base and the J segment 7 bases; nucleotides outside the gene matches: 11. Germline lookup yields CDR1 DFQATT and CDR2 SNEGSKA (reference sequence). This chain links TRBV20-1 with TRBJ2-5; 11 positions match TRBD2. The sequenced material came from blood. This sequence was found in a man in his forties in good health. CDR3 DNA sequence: TGCAGTGCTAGAGGTCCCGGGACTAGCGGAGGGGGGACCCAGTACTTC. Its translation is CSARGPGTSGGGTQYF.